The 17 T cell receptor beta chains below come from one sample, sequenced in a study of T cell repertoires in ileal Crohn's disease. Measured with immunoSEQ multiplex PCR; TCRdb has only the in-frame clones, and not every one. The top ten clones hold about 15% of a sample with around 10,000 clones, around 72% of them seen once. The time point was: neoterminal ileum biopsy at postoperative endoscopy, about 6 months after surgery. What was sequenced was ileal tissue. Source of these receptors: an adult with Crohn's disease.

This clone was seen only once. The chain employs TRBV9 and TRBJ1-1, with D maybe TRBD1 (5 bases). V dropped 5 bases and J dropped 4 bases, with 21 bases sitting between them. This CDR3 comprises 16 residues. Germline loops: CDR1 SGDLS, CDR2 YYNGEE. Here the CDR3 DNA reads TGTGCCAGCAGTGACGATATGACAGTTCTATCCACTGAAGCTTTCTTT. Translated, it gives CASSDDMTVLSTEAFF.

V is TRBV4-3 and J is TRBJ2-7; D is ambiguous. Trimming took 2 bases from V and 0 from J, leaving 8 bases between them. This CDR3 is 14 amino acids long. Per germline, CDR1 LGHNA and CDR2 YSLEER. This CDR3 is CASSQSGYSYEQYF. The CDR3 bases are TGCGCCAGCAGCCAATCAGGCTACTCCTACGAGCAGTACTTC.

The J gene is TRBJ1-2, the V gene TRBV28; D remains unclear. Trimming pared 6 bases from V and 8 bases from J, leaving 13 bases between. Germline V gene sequence: CDR1 MDHEN, CDR2 SYDVKM. This CDR3 contains 12 residues. In DNA, the CDR3 is TGTGCCAGCAGGATGTGGGCCCTCGGCTACACCTTC. This codes for CASRMWALGYTF.

The rearrangement links TRBV4-1 to TRBJ1-6; the D is unclear. V dropped 4 bases and J dropped 10 bases, with 17 bases sitting between them. Per germline, CDR1 MGHRA and CDR2 YSYEKL. This CDR3 is built from 15 residues. DNA for the CDR3: TGCGCCAGCAGCCTTAACCGGGAGCTAACATCACCCCTCCACTTT. Translation gives CASSLNRELTSPLHF.

The CDR3 DNA is TGTGCCAGCAGCCAAGAACCTAGCGGGGGATACGAGCAGTACTTC. This encodes CASSQEPSGGYEQYF. The rearrangement links TRBV4-2 to TRBJ2-7, with 10 bases aligning to TRBD2. The CDR3 spans 15 residues. Germline loops: CDR1 LGHNA, CDR2 YNFKEQ. The junction had 3 bases not matched to a gene; V was cut back by 0 bases and J by 4 bases.

The V gene is TRBV7-2, the J gene TRBJ1-2, with D perhaps matching TRBD1 (6 bases). CDR3 length equals 15 residues. Germline-derived CDR1 and CDR2 are SGHTA and FQGNSA. V was clipped by 5 bases and J by 6 bases, with 19 bases between them. CDR3: CASSINRAGQDGYTF. The DNA of the CDR3 is TGTGCCAGCAGCATAAACAGGGCGGGCCAGGATGGCTACACCTTC.

On this clone itself: In the same sample, other DNA sequences code for this CDR3. The genes are TRBV6-5 and TRBJ2-7; tentative D call: TRBD2 (6 bases). Trimming pared 4 bases from V and 2 bases from J, leaving 12 bases between. The CDR3 has 14 residues. Germline assignment: CDR1 MNHEY and CDR2 SVGAGI. DNA for the CDR3: TGTGCCAGCAGTTGGGACTCTCGGACCTACGAGCAGTACTTC. It translates to CASSWDSRTYEQYF.

V gene TRBV6-1 combines with J gene TRBJ2-5; 10 bases align to TRBD2. Germline CDR1 reads MNHNS; CDR2 reads SASEGT. V lost 2 bases and J lost 6; bases outside the gene matches: 12. The CDR3 runs to 17 residues. CDR3 loop: CASSEPIQRGGYKTQYF. In DNA form, the CDR3 reads TGTGCCAGCAGTGAACCTATACAGCGGGGGGGCTATAAGACCCAGTACTTC.

The J gene is TRBJ1-1, the V gene TRBV4-3, with a possible D match to TRBD1 (6 bases). V dropped 4 bases and J dropped 6 bases, with 15 bases sitting between them. From germline, CDR1 is LGHNA and CDR2 YSLEER. This CDR3 is built from 14 residues. The CDR3 reads CASSLGIGGPEAFF. The CDR3 nucleotides read TGCGCCAGCAGCCTGGGGATAGGGGGTCCTGAAGCTTTCTTT.

The chain is built from TRBV5-4 and TRBJ2-7, with TRBD1 matching 10 bases. The germline V gene has CDR1 SGHNT and CDR2 YYREEE (reference sequence). With V trimmed by 5 bases and J by 0 bases, 5 bases remained unmatched. The CDR3 runs to 15 residues. CDR3: CASRTGGSRSYEQYF. CDR3 DNA: TGTGCCAGCAGGACAGGGGGCTCACGCTCCTACGAGCAGTACTTC.

The rearrangement joins TRBV5-8 to TRBJ2-5; D is perhaps TRBD1 (6 bases). The ends were cut back, 4 bases at V and 2 bases at J, with 12 bases in the middle. CDR3 length: 14 amino acids. Germline CDR1 reads SGHTS; CDR2 reads YDEGEE. CDR3 sequence: CASSQGHLQETQYF. CDR3 in DNA: TGTGCCAGCAGCCAGGGACATTTACAAGAGACCCAGTACTTC.

This clone occurred a few times. V usage is TRBV18 and J usage is TRBJ2-2, with a weak D call TRBD1 (5 bases). CDR1 is KGHSH, CDR2 LQKENI, per germline. Trimming stripped 4 bases from V and 11 bases from J, with 11 bases between. This CDR3 comprises 12 residues. As DNA, the CDR3 is TGTGCCAGCTCACAGAACCAGGGAGAGCTGTTTTTT. Translating it yields CASSQNQGELFF. Full variable domain (missing parts from reference TRBV18 and TRBJ2-2): NAGVMQNPRHLVRRRGQEARLRCSPMKGHSHVYWYRQLPEEGLKFMVYLQKENIIDESGMPKERFSAEFPKEGPSILRIQQVVRGDSAAYFCASSQNQGELFFGEGSRLTVL.

The CDR3 sequence: CASSLQGALSGANVLTF. CDR3 bases: TGCGCCAGCAGCTTGCAGGGGGCCCTCTCTGGGGCCAACGTCCTGACTTTC. The V and J genes are TRBV5-1 and TRBJ2-6; 8 bases map to TRBD1. This CDR3 region has 17 residues. The junction had 3 bases not matched to a gene; V was cut back by 1 base and J by 0 bases. CDR1 is SGHRS, CDR2 YFSETQ, per germline.

The table lists this clone with a few counts. This chain uses TRBV18 with TRBJ2-5; tentatively, D is TRBD1 (5 bases). The DNA end is a closer match to TRBJ2-7, so the J assignment may be wrong. The CDR3 is made up of 18 amino acids. CDR1 is KGHSH, CDR2 LQKENI, per germline. This CDR3 is CASSPLIRDQRGSYEQYF. The CDR3 DNA sequence: TGTGCCAGCTCACCATTAATCAGGGATCAAAGGGGCTCCTACGAGCAGTACTTC.

V gene TRBV28 combines with J gene TRBJ1-1; TRBD1 agrees at 7 bases. Trimming removed 6 bases from V and 8 bases from J; junction bases left unmatched: 3. CDR1 and CDR2 (germline): MDHEN, SYDVKM. This CDR3 has 11 residues. CDR3 protein: CASRQDREAFF. The CDR3 coding sequence is TGTGCCAGCAGGCAGGACAGGGAAGCTTTCTTT.

The genes are TRBV5-1 and TRBJ2-3, with D possibly TRBD2 on 5 matching bases. The CDR3 contains 16 residues. The germline V and J ends were trimmed by 4 bases and 4 bases, with 19 bases remaining between them. Germline V CDR1 and CDR2: SGHRS, YFSETQ. In DNA, the CDR3 is TGCGCCAGCAGCACGCTGGCCGGAGGTAGGGCAGATACGCAGTATTTT. Translating it yields CASSTLAGGRADTQYF.

The V and J genes are TRBV5-1 and TRBJ2-1; 13 nucleotides match TRBD2. Germline assignment: CDR1 SGHRS and CDR2 YFSETQ. The CDR3 length is 17 residues. Germline trimming cut 1 base from V and 7 bases from J; bases unmatched to any gene: 8. The CDR3 sequence is CASSLTSGGATGNEQFF. CDR3 DNA sequence: TGCGCCAGCAGCTTGACTAGCGGGGGGGCTACGGGAAATGAGCAGTTCTTC. Full variable domain (missing parts from reference TRBV5-1 and TRBJ2-1): KAGVTQTPRYLIKTRGQQVTLSCSPISGHRSVSWYQQTPGQGLQFLFEYFSETQRNKGNFPGRFSGRQFSNSRSEMNVSTLELGDSALYLCASSLTSGGATGNEQFFGPGTRLTVL.